The present T cell receptor beta chain was sequenced within a study of blood T cell repertoires in COVID-19. About the study: From the United States, Italy and Spain came samples of acute and convalescent COVID-19. PBMCs, B-cell-depleted T cells, or T cells were the source of the cDNA or gDNA that made up the material.

Germline loops: CDR1 SGHRS, CDR2 YFSETQ. The V end lost 0 bases, the J end lost 3 bases, and 9 bases lay between the germline ends. The CDR3 runs to 15 residues. The repertoire was sequenced with immunoSEQ multiplex PCR; TCRdb's copy has only in-frame clones and lacks some. The table shows almost 100,000 clones, with roughly 86% occurring only once. The sample taken for sequencing was peripheral blood. The sequence was collected from a man aged 45-65 years with acute or convalescent COVID-19. This chain joins TRBV5-1 and TRBJ2-2; D is possibly TRBD2 (5 bases). The CDR3 loop is CASSLAAGDTGELFF. CDR3 bases: TGCGCCAGCAGCTTGGCCGCGGGCGACACCGGGGAGCTGTTTTTT.